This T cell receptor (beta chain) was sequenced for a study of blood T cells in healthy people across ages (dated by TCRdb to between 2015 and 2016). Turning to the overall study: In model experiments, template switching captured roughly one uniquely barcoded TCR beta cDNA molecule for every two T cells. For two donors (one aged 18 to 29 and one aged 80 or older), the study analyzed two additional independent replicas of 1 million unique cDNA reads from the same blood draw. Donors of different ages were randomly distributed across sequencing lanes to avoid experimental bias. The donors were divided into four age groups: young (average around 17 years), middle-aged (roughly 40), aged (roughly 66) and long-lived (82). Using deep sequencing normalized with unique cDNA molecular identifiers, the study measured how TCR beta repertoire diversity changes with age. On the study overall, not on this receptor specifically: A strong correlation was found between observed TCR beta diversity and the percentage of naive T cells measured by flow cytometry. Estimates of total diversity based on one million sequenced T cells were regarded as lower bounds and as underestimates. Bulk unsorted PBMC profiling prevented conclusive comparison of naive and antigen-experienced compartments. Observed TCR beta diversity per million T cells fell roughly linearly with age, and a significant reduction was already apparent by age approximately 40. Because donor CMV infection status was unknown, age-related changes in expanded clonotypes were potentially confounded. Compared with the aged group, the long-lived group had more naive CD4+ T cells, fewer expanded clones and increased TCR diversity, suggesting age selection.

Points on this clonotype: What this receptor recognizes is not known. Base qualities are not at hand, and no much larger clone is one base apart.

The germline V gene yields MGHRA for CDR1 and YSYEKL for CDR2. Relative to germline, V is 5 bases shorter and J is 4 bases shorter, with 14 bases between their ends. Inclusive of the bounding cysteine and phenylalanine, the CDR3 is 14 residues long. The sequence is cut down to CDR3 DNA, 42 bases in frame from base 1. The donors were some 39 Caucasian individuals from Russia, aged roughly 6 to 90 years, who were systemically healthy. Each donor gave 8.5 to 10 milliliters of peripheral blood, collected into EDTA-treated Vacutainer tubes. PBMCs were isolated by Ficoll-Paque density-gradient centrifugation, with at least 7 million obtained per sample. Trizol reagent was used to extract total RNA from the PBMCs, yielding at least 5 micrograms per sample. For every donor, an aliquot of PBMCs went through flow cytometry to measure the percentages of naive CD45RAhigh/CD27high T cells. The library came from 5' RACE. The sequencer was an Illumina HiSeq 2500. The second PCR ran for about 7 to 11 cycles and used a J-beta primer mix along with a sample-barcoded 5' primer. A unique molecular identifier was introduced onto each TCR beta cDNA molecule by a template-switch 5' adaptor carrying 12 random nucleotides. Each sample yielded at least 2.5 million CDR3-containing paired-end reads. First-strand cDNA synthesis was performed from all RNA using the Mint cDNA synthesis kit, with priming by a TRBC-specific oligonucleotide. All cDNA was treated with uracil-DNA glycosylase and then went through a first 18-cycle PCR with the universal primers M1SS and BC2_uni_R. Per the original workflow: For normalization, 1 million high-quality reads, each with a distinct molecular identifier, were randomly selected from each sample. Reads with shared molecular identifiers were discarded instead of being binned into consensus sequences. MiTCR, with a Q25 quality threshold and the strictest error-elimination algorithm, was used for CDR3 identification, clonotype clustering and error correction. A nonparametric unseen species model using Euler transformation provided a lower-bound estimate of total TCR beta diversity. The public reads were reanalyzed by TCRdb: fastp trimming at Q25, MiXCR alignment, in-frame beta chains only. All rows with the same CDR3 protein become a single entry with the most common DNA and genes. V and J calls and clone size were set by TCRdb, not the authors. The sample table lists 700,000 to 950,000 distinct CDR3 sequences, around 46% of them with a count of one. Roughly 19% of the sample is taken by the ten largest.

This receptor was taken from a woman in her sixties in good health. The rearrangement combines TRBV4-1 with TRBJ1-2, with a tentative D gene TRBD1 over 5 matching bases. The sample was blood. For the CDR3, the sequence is CASSKNAGTYGYTF. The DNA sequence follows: TGCGCCAGCAGCAAAAACGCGGGGACCTATGGCTACACCTTC.